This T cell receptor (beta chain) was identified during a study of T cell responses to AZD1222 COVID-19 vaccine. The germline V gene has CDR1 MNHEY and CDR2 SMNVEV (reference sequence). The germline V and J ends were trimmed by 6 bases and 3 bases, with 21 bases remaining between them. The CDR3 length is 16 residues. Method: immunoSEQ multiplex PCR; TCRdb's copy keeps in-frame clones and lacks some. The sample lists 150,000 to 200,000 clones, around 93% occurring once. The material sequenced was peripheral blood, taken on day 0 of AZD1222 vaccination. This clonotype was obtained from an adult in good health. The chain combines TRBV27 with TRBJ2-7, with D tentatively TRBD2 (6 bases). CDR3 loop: CASSTLRGTPRYEQYF. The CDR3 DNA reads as TGTGCCAGCAGCACCCTCCGGGGGACCCCCCGCTACGAGCAGTACTTC.